Only a few counts were recorded for the clone carrying this T cell receptor beta chain. With a J-beta primer mix and a sample-barcoded 5' primer, a second PCR ran about 6 to 11 cycles. Individual samples furnished no less than 2.5 million CDR3-containing paired-end reads apiece. TCRdb redid the calling of the 5' RACE reads with MiXCR, one entry per CDR3 protein. The data contain around 1.7 million distinct CDR3 sequences, 28% of them seen just once; the ten biggest clones take up roughly 8.2%. This specimen comes from a study of blood T cells in healthy people across ages. Peripheral blood samples of about 10 milliliters were drawn from each donor. This CDR3 has 14 residues. The ends lost 7 bases at V and 10 bases at J; junction bases unmatched: 12. CDR1 and CDR2 (germline): MNHEY, SVGAGI.

The sequence was obtained from a woman aged 25 to 39 in good health. Input material: blood. This chain connects TRBV6-5 to TRBJ2-3, with TRBD2 identical over 9 bases. For the CDR3, the DNA is TGTGCCAGCAAGACCGGGACTAGCTCCGGTTCGCAGTATTTT. This sequence encodes CASKTGTSSGSQYF.